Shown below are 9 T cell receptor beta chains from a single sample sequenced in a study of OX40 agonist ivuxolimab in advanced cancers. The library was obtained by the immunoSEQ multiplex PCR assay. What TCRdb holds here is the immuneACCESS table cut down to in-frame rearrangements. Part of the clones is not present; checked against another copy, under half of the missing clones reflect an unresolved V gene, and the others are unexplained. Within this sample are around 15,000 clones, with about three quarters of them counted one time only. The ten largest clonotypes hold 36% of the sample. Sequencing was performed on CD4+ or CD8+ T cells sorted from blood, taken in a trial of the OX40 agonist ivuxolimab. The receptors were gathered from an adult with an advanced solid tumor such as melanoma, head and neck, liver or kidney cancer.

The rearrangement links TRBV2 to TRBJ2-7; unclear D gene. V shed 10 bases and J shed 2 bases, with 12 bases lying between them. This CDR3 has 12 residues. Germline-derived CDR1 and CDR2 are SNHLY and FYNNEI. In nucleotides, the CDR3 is TGTGCCACCAGGTTGATAACCTACGAGCAGTACTTC. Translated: CATRLITYEQYF.

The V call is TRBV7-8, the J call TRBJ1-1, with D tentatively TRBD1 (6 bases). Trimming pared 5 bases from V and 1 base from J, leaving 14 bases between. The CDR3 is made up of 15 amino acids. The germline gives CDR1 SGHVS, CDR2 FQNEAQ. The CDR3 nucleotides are TGTGCCAGCAGCCAGGGCGGGGGCAAGAACACTGAAGCTTTCTTT. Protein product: CASSQGGGKNTEAFF.

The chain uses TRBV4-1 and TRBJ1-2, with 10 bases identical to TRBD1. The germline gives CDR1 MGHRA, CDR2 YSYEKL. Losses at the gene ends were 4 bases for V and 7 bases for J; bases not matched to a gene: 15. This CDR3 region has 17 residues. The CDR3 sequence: CASSPGQGSPGSLGYTF. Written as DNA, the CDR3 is TGCGCCAGCAGCCCGGGACAGGGGTCCCCCGGGTCCCTTGGCTACACCTTC.

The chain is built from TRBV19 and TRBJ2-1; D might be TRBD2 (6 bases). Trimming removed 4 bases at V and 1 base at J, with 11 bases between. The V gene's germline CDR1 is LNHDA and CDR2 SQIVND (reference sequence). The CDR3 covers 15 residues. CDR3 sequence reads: CASSRAGFSYNEQFF. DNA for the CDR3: TGTGCCAGTAGTAGAGCGGGCTTTTCCTACAATGAGCAGTTCTTC.

CDR3 amino acids: CASSTISQSYEQYF. For the CDR3, the DNA is TGTGCCAGTAGTACCATTAGCCAATCCTACGAGCAGTACTTC. The V gene is TRBV19, the J gene TRBJ2-7; D is unclear. The V and J ends lost 4 bases and 1 base respectively, with 11 bases between them. The V gene's germline CDR1 is LNHDA and CDR2 SQIVND (reference sequence). CDR3 length equals 14 residues.

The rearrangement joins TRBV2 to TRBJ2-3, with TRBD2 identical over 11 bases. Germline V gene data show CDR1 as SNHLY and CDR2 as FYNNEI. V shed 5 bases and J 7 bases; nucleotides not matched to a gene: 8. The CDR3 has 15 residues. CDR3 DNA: TGTGCCAGCAGTCATAAACTAGCGGGGGACTATACGCAGTATTTT. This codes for CASSHKLAGDYTQYF.

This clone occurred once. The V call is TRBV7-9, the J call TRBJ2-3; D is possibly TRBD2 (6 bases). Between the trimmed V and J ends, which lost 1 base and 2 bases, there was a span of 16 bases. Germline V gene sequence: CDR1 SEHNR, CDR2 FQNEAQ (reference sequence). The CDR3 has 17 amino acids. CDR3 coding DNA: TGTGCCAGCAGCTTAGGAGGTAGCGGACTTTTCACAGATACGCAGTATTTT. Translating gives CASSLGGSGLFTDTQYF.

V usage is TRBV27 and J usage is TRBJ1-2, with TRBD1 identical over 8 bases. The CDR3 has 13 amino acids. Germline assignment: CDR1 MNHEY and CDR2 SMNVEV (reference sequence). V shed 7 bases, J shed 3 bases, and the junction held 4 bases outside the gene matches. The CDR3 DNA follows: TGTGCCAGCAAGCAGACAGGGGACTATGGCTACACCTTC. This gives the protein CASKQTGDYGYTF.

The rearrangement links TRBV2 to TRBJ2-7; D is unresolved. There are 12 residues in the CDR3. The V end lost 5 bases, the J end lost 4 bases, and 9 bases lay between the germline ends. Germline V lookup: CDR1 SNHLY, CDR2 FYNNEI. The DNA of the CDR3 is TGTGCCAGCAGTCCCGCGGAGTACGAGCAGTACTTC. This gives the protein CASSPAEYEQYF.